Sequencing of this TCR beta chain was carried out in a study of T cell responses to AZD1222 COVID-19 vaccine. There are 12 residues in the CDR3. V was shortened by 3 bases and J by 9 bases, with 12 bases between the two germline ends. Germline CDR1 reads MNHEY; CDR2 reads SVGEGT. Clones were sequenced by immunoSEQ multiplex PCR, and TCRdb holds only the in-frame ones, with some missing. This repertoire shows about 120,000 clones, approximately 85% found once; its top ten account for roughly 9%. The rearrangement joins TRBV6-2 or TRBV6-3 to TRBJ2-7; no reliable D call. The sequence came from an adult in good health. Sequencing used peripheral blood, obtained on day 0 of AZD1222 vaccination. The CDR3 is CASSYPSGGQYF. In DNA, the CDR3 is TGTGCCAGCAGTTATCCCTCAGGCGGGCAGTACTTC.